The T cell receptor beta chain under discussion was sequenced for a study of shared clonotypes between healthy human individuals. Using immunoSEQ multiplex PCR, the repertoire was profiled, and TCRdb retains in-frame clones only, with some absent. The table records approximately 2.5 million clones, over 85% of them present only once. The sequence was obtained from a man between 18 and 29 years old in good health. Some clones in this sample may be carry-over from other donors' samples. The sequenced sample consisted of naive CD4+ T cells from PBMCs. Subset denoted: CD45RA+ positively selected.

CDR3: CASSFSGRVEETQYF. CDR3 bases: TGTGCCAGCAGCTTTAGCGGGAGAGTCGAGGAGACCCAGTACTTC. The chain carries TRBV7-6 and TRBJ2-5, with 9 bases that match TRBD2. Germline V gene data show CDR1 as SGHVS and CDR2 as FNYEAQ. Unmatched junction bases numbered 7, after V lost 3 bases and J lost 5 bases. This CDR3 region has 15 residues.